Presented here are 4 T cell receptor beta chains from one specimen sequenced in a study of metastatic and nonmetastatic thyroid tumors. TCRdb used MiXCR to call clones anew from the PCR reads. The repertoire holds 65,000 to 70,000 clones, with 14% as singletons. Each patient went into thyroid surgery without having received any treatment. Sequenced material: blood. The origin of the receptors is a male donor with papillary thyroid cancer or a benign thyroid nodule (not recorded which). Some clones in this sample may be carry-over from other donors' samples.

This clone occurred a few times. J is TRBJ2-7 and V is TRBV20-1, with TRBD2 matching over 11 bases. The CDR3 contains 18 residues. V was pared by 2 bases and J by 0 bases, with 12 bases of the junction left unmatched. Germline assignment: CDR1 DFQATT and CDR2 SNEGSKA (reference sequence). Here the CDR3 DNA reads TGCAGTGCTAGAACCGGGACTAGCGGCACTGGCATCTCCTACGAGCAGTACGTC. It translates to CSARTGTSGTGISYEQYV.

This clone appeared many times. CDR3 amino acids: CASSIDSNWAGELFF. CDR3 bases: TGTGCCAGTAGCATCGACAGTAACTGGGCCGGGGAGCTGTTTTTT. J is TRBJ2-2 and V is TRBV19; D might be TRBD1 (5 bases). Trimming left V 6 bases short and J 6 bases short, with 17 bases between. This CDR3 has 15 amino acids. Germline V lookup: CDR1 LNHDA, CDR2 SQIVND (reference sequence). The whole variable domain, remainder taken from reference TRBV19 and TRBJ2-2, is DGGITQSPKYLFRKEGQNVTLSCEQNLNHDAMYWYRQDPGQGLRLIYYSQIVNDFQKGDIAEGYSVSREKKESFPLTVTSAQKNPTAFYLCASSIDSNWAGELFFGEGSRLTVL.

This clone was detected many times. The gene calls are TRBV12-3 or TRBV12-4 and TRBJ2-7, with D possibly matching TRBD1 (6 bases). Trimming cost V 1 base and J 1 base, with 11 bases left between them. The CDR3 is 15 amino acids. The CDR3 is CASSLGRGVSYEQYF. Written as DNA, the CDR3 is TGTGCCAGCAGTTTAGGCAGGGGCGTATCCTACGAGCAGTACTTC.

Of note for this clone: It may be a read error: a sequence one base away is much more abundant. The chain carries TRBV18 and TRBJ1-1, with unresolved D. V shed 4 bases and J shed 3 bases, with 15 bases lying between them. This CDR3 is built from 15 residues. The V gene's germline CDR1 is KGHSH and CDR2 LQKENI. As DNA, the CDR3 is TGTGCCAGCTCACTCCAGTCAGGTATCGACACTGAAGCTTTCTTT. The encoded protein is CASSLQSGIDTEAFF.